Many counts were recorded for the clone carrying this T cell receptor (beta chain). Its antigen remains unidentified. RNA transcripts gave rise to amplified TCR beta CDR3 regions. First-round RT-PCR targeting the TCR CDR3 was performed with the HTBI primer set. TCRdb redid the calling of the multiplex PCR reads with MiXCR, one entry per CDR3 protein. The sample holds hundreds of thousands of distinct CDR3 sequences, about 14% seen once. The CDR3 consists of 16 residues. Trimming pared 5 bases from V and 3 bases from J, leaving 20 bases between. The germline CDR1 and CDR2 sequences are MNHNS and SASEGT. For ophthalmopathy patients, the Clinical Activity Score was at least 3 and the NOSPECS grade at least 4; duration was under 3 months. Patients having uncontrolled infection, another autoimmune disease, pregnancy or lactation were not included. The data derive from a study of T cells in Graves' hyperthyroidism and ophthalmopathy. Study outcomes and limitations: Most thyroid clonotypes expanded above 0.001 were also detected in blood.

Sequenced sample: blood. The TCR originated in a man between 18 and 35 years old with Graves' ophthalmopathy. The V and J genes are TRBV6-1 and TRBJ2-7; the D gene is possibly TRBD1 (6 bases). The CDR3, as DNA: TGTGCCAGCAGTTGGGGTACAGGGTCGGGAAACTACGAGCAGTACTTC. This sequence encodes CASSWGTGSGNYEQYF.